This section outlines one T cell receptor beta chain sequence together with its context. The sample belongs to a study of blood T cell repertoires in COVID-19. How the authors handled the data: Estimation of nucleated cell counts was performed using reference gene primer amplification. Some clones are missing from TCRdb's copy, which holds only in-frame ones; the method was immunoSEQ multiplex PCR. V and J calls and clone size are given by that table; D and trimming were obtained from the DNA. The sample gives roughly 34,000 clones, 60% to 80% of which show up once; under 35% is in the top ten. Germline V gives CDR1 KGHSH, CDR2 LQKENI. V lost 6 bases and J 4 bases, leaving 18 bases between the germline ends. This CDR3 has 15 amino acids.

The origin of this receptor is a man older than 75 with acute or convalescent COVID-19. Sequencing was done on a sample of peripheral blood. The J gene is TRBJ1-1, the V gene TRBV18, with D possibly matching TRBD1 (6 bases). This CDR3 reads CASSMGKRDTTEAFF. The DNA for the CDR3 is TGTGCCAGCTCGATGGGGAAGAGGGACACCACTGAAGCTTTCTTT.